The 19 T cell receptor beta chains in this list originate from one sample, sequenced in a study of blood T cell repertoires in COVID-19. Measured with immunoSEQ multiplex PCR; TCRdb has only the in-frame clones, and not every one. The sample gives approximately 77,000 clones, about four fifths of which show up once; about 20% is in the top ten. The sequencing input was peripheral blood. The receptors were sampled from a woman aged 60-70 years with acute or convalescent COVID-19.

The V call is TRBV18, the J call TRBJ1-6; a weak D match, TRBD1 (5 bases). Per germline, CDR1 KGHSH and CDR2 LQKENI. V dropped 3 bases and J dropped 9 bases, with 6 bases sitting between them. The CDR3 has 12 amino acids. CDR3 region: CASSPDSSPLHF. The CDR3 DNA reads as TGTGCCAGCTCACCCGACAGTTCACCCCTCCACTTT. Full variable domain (rest looked up from reference TRBV18 and TRBJ1-6): NAGVMQNPRHLVRRRGQEARLRCSPMKGHSHVYWYRQLPEEGLKFMVYLQKENIIDESGMPKERFSAEFPKEGPSILRIQQVVRGDSAAYFCASSPDSSPLHFGNGTRLTVT.

A single count supports this clone. The chain links TRBV24-1 to TRBJ2-7; the D gene is possibly TRBD2 (6 bases). This CDR3 comprises 14 residues. Trimming removed 3 bases from V and 6 bases from J, with 14 bases in between. The germline CDR1 and CDR2 sequences are KGHDR and SFDVKD. This chain's CDR3 is CATSDNRDLGEQYF. The CDR3 DNA sequence: TGTGCCACCAGTGATAACCGGGACTTGGGCGAGCAGTACTTC.

This rearrangement joins TRBV28 to TRBJ1-2; D uncertain. Trimming removed 7 bases from V and 0 bases from J, with 9 bases in between. This CDR3 spans 13 amino acids. Germline CDR1 MDHEN, CDR2 SYDVKM. The CDR3, as DNA: TGTGCCAGCACGCGGCCGGCTAACTATGGCTACACCTTC. This gives the protein CASTRPANYGYTF.

This clone has a handful of counts. The gene calls are TRBV11-2 and TRBJ1-5, with 7 positions matching TRBD1. This CDR3 spans 14 amino acids. Germline V gene lookup returns CDR1 SGHAT and CDR2 FQNNGV. V was clipped by 4 bases and J by 0 bases; unmatched bases: 0. CDR3 sequence reads: CASSSGGSNQPQHF. In DNA form, the CDR3 reads TGTGCCAGCAGCTCAGGGGGTAGCAATCAGCCCCAGCATTTT. Complete variable domain (other parts from reference TRBV11-2 and TRBJ1-5): EAGVAQSPRYKIIEKRQSVAFWCNPISGHATLYWYQQILGQGPKLLIQFQNNGVVDDSQLPKDRFSAERLKGVDSTLKIQPAKLEDSAVYLCASSSGGSNQPQHFGDGTRLSIL.

The chain carries TRBV5-1 and TRBJ2-2; TRBD1 is a possible D gene (6 bases). The germline V gene encodes CDR1 SGHRS and CDR2 YFSETQ. This CDR3 spans 20 amino acids. Trimming pared 4 bases from V and 4 bases from J, leaving 29 bases between. CDR3 amino acids: CASSPNAPFSWGPSTGELFF. For the CDR3, the DNA is TGCGCCAGCAGCCCCAATGCCCCCTTTTCTTGGGGGCCGAGCACCGGGGAGCTGTTTTTT.

The chain links TRBV7-3 to TRBJ2-5, with TRBD2 matching 8 bases. The CDR3 runs 16 residues. J was trimmed by 4 bases and V by 5 bases; bases with no gene match: 12. Germline-derived CDR1 and CDR2 are SGHTA and FQGTGA. The CDR3 region has the DNA TGTGCCAGCAGCCCCCAGAGGAGCGGGGGAAGAGAGACCCAGTACTTC. As protein: CASSPQRSGGRETQYF.

The genes are TRBV25-1 and TRBJ2-2, with a tentative D call TRBD1 (5 bases). CDR3 length: 16 residues. V shed 4 bases and J shed 1 base, with 13 bases lying between them. The germline gives CDR1 MGHDK, CDR2 SYGVNS. The CDR3 sequence: CASSGRSGLNTGELFF. The CDR3 DNA reads as TGTGCCAGCAGTGGCCGGTCAGGGCTGAACACCGGGGAGCTGTTTTTT. Full variable domain (outside the CDR3, taken from reference TRBV25-1 and TRBJ2-2): EADIYQTPRYLVIGTGKKITLECSQTMGHDKMYWYQQDPGMELHLIHYSYGVNSTEKGDLSSESTVSRIRTEHFPLTLESARPSHTSQYLCASSGRSGLNTGELFFGEGSRLTVL.

This chain joins TRBV28 and TRBJ1-5; D is unresolved. The V and J ends lost 8 bases and 3 bases respectively, with 20 bases between them. The CDR3 totals 16 residues. The germline V gene encodes CDR1 MDHEN and CDR2 SYDVKM. The CDR3 spells CASLLREGMNNQPQHF. The CDR3 DNA sequence: TGTGCCAGCCTCCTACGGGAGGGCATGAACAATCAGCCCCAGCATTTT.

This clone occurred a few times. V usage is TRBV9 and J usage is TRBJ1-3; 7 nucleotides match TRBD1. J was trimmed by 4 bases and V by 3 bases; bases with no gene match: 4. Germline lookup yields CDR1 SGDLS and CDR2 YYNGEE. The CDR3 consists of 14 residues. CDR3 sequence: CASSAQGYGNTIYF. CDR3 sequence (DNA): TGTGCCAGCAGCGCACAGGGGTACGGAAACACCATATATTTT.

This clone turned up a few times. V and J are TRBV7-8 and TRBJ1-5; D gene uncertain. The germline gives CDR1 SGHVS, CDR2 FQNEAQ. This CDR3 spans 14 amino acids. V shed 4 bases and J shed 7 bases, with 14 bases lying between them. In DNA form, the CDR3 reads TGTGCCAGCAGCTCTCAATCAGGTGGGCAGCCCCAGCATTTT. Protein product: CASSSQSGGQPQHF.

The rearrangement links TRBV5-1 to TRBJ1-1; D is uncertain. Germline CDR1 reads SGHRS; CDR2 reads YFSETQ. V was cut by 0 bases and J by 5 bases, with 14 bases left in between. CDR3 length: 15 amino acids. The CDR3 coding sequence is TGCGCCAGCAGCTTGGAAACCCGGGGATATACTGAAGCTTTCTTT. Residues: CASSLETRGYTEAFF.

In the case of this clone: The same CDR3 is also encoded by other DNA sequences in this sample. The V gene is TRBV18, the J gene TRBJ2-5; D is unclear. The V gene's germline CDR1 is KGHSH and CDR2 LQKENI. The CDR3 length is 11 residues. With 2 bases removed from V and 5 bases from J, the gap between germline ends came to 3 bases. This CDR3 reads CASSPAETQYF. The DNA for the CDR3 is TGTGCCAGCTCACCAGCGGAGACCCAGTACTTC.

The J gene is TRBJ2-1, the V gene TRBV5-1; 7 bases line up with TRBD1. Germline V gene data show CDR1 as SGHRS and CDR2 as YFSETQ. The CDR3 is made up of 15 amino acids. V lost 0 bases, J lost 5 bases, and 5 bases stayed unmatched. As DNA, the CDR3 is TGCGCCAGCAGCTTGGGTGACAGGGCAAACAATGAGCAGTTCTTC. Encoded protein: CASSLGDRANNEQFF.

The chain is built from TRBV5-6 and TRBJ1-1; 8 bases align to TRBD1. Germline trimming cut 4 bases from V and 4 bases from J; bases unmatched to any gene: 9. The CDR3 covers 15 residues. The germline V gene has CDR1 SGHDT and CDR2 YYEEEE. CDR3 DNA: TGTGCCAGCAGCATGGTGGCAGGGGGCGTCACTGAAGCTTTCTTT. As protein: CASSMVAGGVTEAFF.

The chain carries TRBV7-3 and TRBJ2-1; D is possibly TRBD1 (6 bases). The CDR3 runs 13 residues. CDR1 is SGHTA and CDR2 is FQGTGA in the germline V gene. Trimming took 5 bases from V and 7 from J, leaving 12 bases between them. CDR3 DNA: TGTGCCAGCAGCACTCGGACAGTTAATGAGCAGTTCTTC. As protein: CASSTRTVNEQFF.

The gene calls are TRBV18 and TRBJ1-1; D gene unclear. Trimming shortened V by 6 bases and J by 4 bases, and 12 bases separated the two germline ends. The CDR3 is made up of 13 amino acids. The germline gives CDR1 KGHSH, CDR2 LQKENI. DNA of the CDR3: TGTGCCAGCTCCTCTGATGTGAGCACTGAAGCTTTCTTT. It translates to CASSSDVSTEAFF.

This chain joins TRBV6-2 or TRBV6-3 and TRBJ1-5; 7 bases match TRBD1. Germline assignment: CDR1 MNHEY and CDR2 SVGEGT. The CDR3 contains 15 residues. Trimming took 6 bases from V and 4 from J; bases not matched to a gene: 9. In DNA form, the CDR3 reads TGTGCCAGCAGCCCTGACAGGGATCGGAATCAGCCCCAGCATTTT. Translating it yields CASSPDRDRNQPQHF.

This clone was picked up a small number of times. The J gene is TRBJ1-6, the V gene TRBV4-1; TRBD1 might be the D (5 bases). Germline V CDR1 and CDR2: MGHRA, YSYEKL. CDR3 length: 17 residues. Trimming removed 0 bases from V and 7 bases from J, with 16 bases in between. For the CDR3, the DNA is TGCGCCAGCAGCCAAGAATTTTATCAGGGCGGAAATTCACCCCTCCACTTT. Amino acid sequence: CASSQEFYQGGNSPLHF.

V is TRBV6-5 and J is TRBJ1-2; 9 bases are a match to TRBD1. Germline V gene sequence: CDR1 MNHEY, CDR2 SVGAGI. V was clipped by 2 bases and J by 5 bases; unmatched bases: 6. The CDR3 length is 15 residues. As DNA, the CDR3 is TGTGCCAGCAGTTACGACAGGGGGATCGGGTATGGCTACACCTTC. Translating gives CASSYDRGIGYGYTF.